These 28 T cell receptor beta chains were sequenced from one sample in a study of blood T cell repertoires in COVID-19. TCRdb's copy holds only in-frame clones and misses some; the assay was immunoSEQ multiplex PCR. The sample lists roughly 200,000 clones, nearly 85% occurring once. The sequencing sample was made of peripheral blood. The receptors were sampled from a woman aged 30 to 39 with COVID-19, enrolled during active disease.

V is TRBV28 and J is TRBJ1-3; TRBD1 agrees at 7 bases. Unmatched junction bases numbered 4, after V lost 0 bases and J lost 2 bases. Germline lookup yields CDR1 MDHEN and CDR2 SYDVKM. There are 16 residues in the CDR3. The CDR3 sequence is CASSLWAGGTGNTIYF. The CDR3 coding sequence is TGTGCCAGCAGTTTATGGGCAGGGGGGACTGGAAACACCATATATTTT.

J is TRBJ1-1 and V is TRBV3-1 (or the pseudogene TRBV3-2); 7 bases fit TRBD1. There are 15 residues in the CDR3. J lost 2 bases, V lost 6 bases, and 9 bases had no gene match. Germline CDR1 and CDR2: LGHDT and YNNKEL (reference sequence). The CDR3 nucleotides are TGTGCCAGCAGGCGGAACGGACAGGCAAACACTGAAGCTTTCTTT. Protein sequence: CASRRNGQANTEAFF.

The chain uses TRBV2 and TRBJ1-1; tentative D call: TRBD1 (5 bases). CDR3 length equals 13 residues. Trimming took 5 bases from V and 6 from J, leaving 13 bases between them. Looked up from germline, CDR1 is SNHLY and CDR2 is FYNNEI. CDR3 protein: CASSLGGTAEAFF. In DNA form, the CDR3 reads TGTGCCAGCAGTTTAGGAGGGACGGCTGAAGCTTTCTTT.

A few counts support this clone. The chain uses TRBV9 and TRBJ2-7; the D gene is possibly TRBD2 (5 bases). V was shortened by 4 bases and J by 5 bases, with 19 bases between the two germline ends. Germline V gene data show CDR1 as SGDLS and CDR2 as YYNGEE. The CDR3 is made up of 15 amino acids. In nucleotides, the CDR3 is TGTGCCAGCAGCCCCCACCTCCGGGGAGAGAACGAGCAGTACTTC. Its translation is CASSPHLRGENEQYF. The full variable domain, its missing parts supplied by reference TRBV9 and TRBJ2-7, is DSGVTQTPKHLITATGQRVTLRCSPRSGDLSVYWYQQSLDQGLQFLIQYYNGEERAKGNILERFSAQQFPDLHSELNLSSLELGDSALYFCASSPHLRGENEQYFGPGTRLTVT.

The chain has TRBV9 and TRBJ2-2; D possibly corresponds to TRBD2 (5 bases). V lost 3 bases and J lost 3, with 12 bases in between. The CDR3 loop spans 15 amino acids. Germline V gene lookup returns CDR1 SGDLS and CDR2 YYNGEE. The CDR3 DNA follows: TGTGCCAGCAGCGCCGAGGGCGCGTACACCGGGGAGCTGTTTTTT. As protein: CASSAEGAYTGELFF.

The rearrangement uses TRBV7-2 and TRBJ2-3; 8 bases agree with TRBD2. The CDR3 spans 17 residues. J was trimmed by 4 bases and V by 2 bases; bases with no gene match: 11. Germline assignment: CDR1 SGHTA and CDR2 FQGNSA. The CDR3 nucleotides read TGTGCCAGCAGCTTAAGAATCTTGGGACTAGACGCAGATACGCAGTATTTT. Amino acid sequence: CASSLRILGLDADTQYF.

The table lists this clone with a count of one. The chain carries TRBV6-5 and TRBJ2-7; TRBD2 aligns across 8 bases. The CDR3 contains 15 residues. J gave up 7 bases and V 8 bases, and 16 bases lay outside the gene matches. Germline CDR1 MNHEY, CDR2 SVGAGI. CDR3 DNA: TGTGCCAGCTCAAGTAGCGGGAACCCGATAGGAGAGCAGTACTTC. It encodes CASSSSGNPIGEQYF.

This chain uses TRBV27 with TRBJ2-3, with 7 bases matching TRBD2. Germline-derived CDR1 and CDR2 are MNHEY and SMNVEV (reference sequence). This CDR3 has 15 amino acids. The V gene end was trimmed by 0 bases and the J gene end by 4 bases; junction bases not matched to a gene: 4. The CDR3 reads CASSLSGREPDTQYF. The DNA for the CDR3 is TGTGCCAGCAGTTTATCAGGGCGGGAGCCAGATACGCAGTATTTT.

The genes are TRBV9 and TRBJ1-1; D is unclear. The V end was cut by 0 bases, the J end by 1 base, with 7 bases between. Germline loops: CDR1 SGDLS, CDR2 YYNGEE. The CDR3 has 14 amino acids. In DNA form, the CDR3 reads TGTGCCAGCAGCGTAGAGGAGGGGAACACTGAAGCTTTCTTT. Its translation: CASSVEEGNTEAFF.

The V gene is TRBV6-1, the J gene TRBJ2-7, with D possibly being TRBD2 (5 bases). Trimming left V 3 bases short and J 4 bases short, with 13 bases between. The CDR3 sequence is 14 residues long. Germline V gene sequence: CDR1 MNHNS, CDR2 SASEGT. DNA for the CDR3: TGTGCCAGCAGTGAGGTAGGCGGGTCTTACGAGCAGTACTTC. As protein: CASSEVGGSYEQYF.

There are a few counts of this clone. The CDR3 reads CASSLWTNSPLHF. CDR3 DNA: TGTGCCAGCAGCTTATGGACAAATTCACCCCTCCACTTT. This chain joins TRBV7-2 and TRBJ1-6, with a possible D match to TRBD1 (5 bases). Germline-derived CDR1 and CDR2 are SGHTA and FQGNSA. V was shortened by 2 bases and J by 7 bases, with 6 bases between the two germline ends. The CDR3 spans 13 residues.

The chain combines TRBV9 with TRBJ2-3; TRBD2 agrees at 8 bases. The V gene end was trimmed by 0 bases and the J gene end by 4 bases; junction bases not matched to a gene: 4. The germline V gene encodes CDR1 SGDLS and CDR2 YYNGEE. The CDR3 extends over 15 amino acids. CDR3 DNA sequence: TGTGCCAGCAGCGTAGGGCGGGGGGCGCCAGATACGCAGTATTTT. Its protein is CASSVGRGAPDTQYF.

The CDR3 protein is CASSQVKGGEGTQETQYF. In DNA, the CDR3 is TGCGCCAGCAGCCAAGTTAAGGGCGGGGAGGGTACCCAAGAGACCCAGTACTTC. The rearrangement joins TRBV4-3 to TRBJ2-5, with TRBD2 matching over 7 bases. Per germline, CDR1 LGHNA and CDR2 YSLEER. CDR3 length: 18 residues. The ends lost 1 base at V and 1 base at J; junction bases unmatched: 12.

This rearrangement joins TRBV7-2 to TRBJ2-3; 8 positions match TRBD2. The V gene end was trimmed by 8 bases and the J gene end by 1 base; junction bases not matched to a gene: 5. In germline, CDR1 is SGHTA, CDR2 FQGNSA. The CDR3 is 14 residues long. The CDR3 sequence: CASGSAGGTDTQYF. In DNA form, the CDR3 reads TGTGCCAGCGGATCAGCGGGAGGCACAGATACGCAGTATTTT.

This sequence joins TRBV5-1 and TRBJ1-2, with D possibly matching TRBD1 (6 bases). V was trimmed by 0 bases and J by 9 bases, leaving 12 bases between them. The germline V gene has CDR1 SGHRS and CDR2 YFSETQ. The CDR3 has 13 amino acids. The DNA for the CDR3 is TGCGCCAGCAGCTTGGCAGGGGCTAGGAGCTACACCTTC. Protein: CASSLAGARSYTF.

This clone was picked up a small number of times. This rearrangement joins TRBV9 to TRBJ2-1; 8 nucleotides line up with TRBD2. The CDR3 is 17 amino acids. The trim removed 0 bases at V and 0 bases at J, leaving 5 bases unmatched. In germline, CDR1 is SGDLS, CDR2 YYNGEE. The CDR3 bases are TGTGCCAGCAGCGTAGACCCGCGGGGGGCCTCCTACAATGAGCAGTTCTTC. Amino acids: CASSVDPRGASYNEQFF.

The gene calls are TRBV7-9 and TRBJ2-7, with 7 bases matching TRBD2. Trimming at V came to 1 base and at J to 1 base, leaving 7 bases not matched to a gene. The germline gives CDR1 SEHNR, CDR2 FQNEAQ (reference sequence). This CDR3 region has 16 residues. The CDR3 DNA is TGTGCCAGCAGCTTAGTGCGGGGGATTGGGTCCTACGAGCAGTACTTC. This sequence encodes CASSLVRGIGSYEQYF. Together with reference TRBV7-9 and TRBJ2-7, the CDR3 gives the full variable domain: DTGVSQNPRHKITKRGQNVTFRCDPISEHNRLYWYRQTLGQGPEFLTYFQNEAQLEKSRLLSDRFSAERPKGSFSTLEIQRTEQGDSAMYLCASSLVRGIGSYEQYFGPGTRLTVT.

The chain links TRBV7-3 to TRBJ1-2; 9 positions match TRBD1. Looked up from germline, CDR1 is SGHTA and CDR2 is FQGTGA. The V segment lost 5 bases and the J segment 8 bases; nucleotides outside the gene matches: 15. CDR3 length: 16 amino acids. The CDR3 bases are TGTGCCAGCAGCCCGACCTCGGACAGGGGACAAGAGGGCTACACCTTC. This codes for CASSPTSDRGQEGYTF.

This CDR3 is CASSQVGGLKQETQYF. The DNA of the CDR3 is TGTGCCAGCAGCCAAGTTGGCGGGCTGAAGCAAGAGACCCAGTACTTC. The rearrangement joins TRBV3-1 (or the pseudogene TRBV3-2) to TRBJ2-5, with D perhaps matching TRBD2 (5 bases). The V end was cut by 1 base, the J end by 2 bases, with 14 bases between. The CDR3 length is 16 residues. Germline-derived CDR1 and CDR2 are LGHDT and YNNKEL (reference sequence).

This clone was seen only once. The chain carries TRBV28 and TRBJ1-5, with a tentative D call TRBD1 (6 bases). Trimming removed 6 bases at V and 3 bases at J, with 15 bases between. The CDR3 has 15 residues. From germline, CDR1 is MDHEN and CDR2 SYDVKM. The CDR3 reads CASSLQQGPNQPQHF. The CDR3, as DNA: TGTGCCAGCAGCCTCCAACAGGGCCCCAATCAGCCCCAGCATTTT.

In DNA, the CDR3 is TGTGCCAGCAGCCCCGAGGGATCGGGAAATTCACCCCTCCACTTT. Amino acid sequence: CASSPEGSGNSPLHF. The chain has TRBV7-3 and TRBJ1-6; D is undetermined. V dropped 5 bases and J dropped 7 bases, with 15 bases sitting between them. There are 15 residues in the CDR3. Germline V gene sequence: CDR1 SGHTA, CDR2 FQGTGA.

The chain carries TRBV6-5 and TRBJ2-3; a weak D match, TRBD1 (6 bases). Between the trimmed V and J ends, which lost 8 bases and 3 bases, there was a span of 15 bases. The length of the CDR3 is 14 residues. Germline loops: CDR1 MNHEY, CDR2 SVGAGI. The CDR3 loop reads CASEETGRTDTQYF. Here the CDR3 DNA reads TGTGCCAGCGAGGAAACAGGGCGGACAGATACGCAGTATTTT.

The chain is built from TRBV4-1 and TRBJ2-7, with D possibly matching TRBD2 (6 bases). Per germline, CDR1 MGHRA and CDR2 YSYEKL. The CDR3 has 13 residues. V lost 5 bases to trimming and J lost 4 bases, with 12 bases between them. The CDR3 sequence is CASSLGLEYEQYF. CDR3 DNA: TGCGCCAGCAGCTTGGGACTCGAATACGAGCAGTACTTC.

The rearrangement uses TRBV4-3 and TRBJ2-5; D gene unclear. This CDR3 is 15 amino acids long. Trimming shortened V by 1 base and J by 2 bases, and 11 bases separated the two germline ends. Germline V gene sequence: CDR1 LGHNA, CDR2 YSLEER. CDR3 DNA sequence: TGCGCCAGCAGCCAAGGGATCGCAGGACAAGAGACCCAGTACTTC. Protein product: CASSQGIAGQETQYF.

The rearrangement joins TRBV10-3 to TRBJ2-7; 8 positions match TRBD2. V dropped 4 bases and J dropped 6; count of bases not matched to a gene: 11. The CDR3 loop spans 15 amino acids. Germline CDR1 is ENHRY and CDR2 is SYGVKD. CDR3 sequence (DNA): TGTGCCATCAGTGGCGCGGGAGGCGGGGGTGGCGAGCAGTACTTC. It specifies CAISGAGGGGGEQYF.

J is TRBJ2-4 and V is TRBV4-3, with 8 bases that match TRBD2. J lost 9 bases, V lost 3 bases, and 7 bases had no gene match. Germline V lookup: CDR1 LGHNA, CDR2 YSLEER. This CDR3 is built from 14 residues. The CDR3 loop reads CASSQGTSFAIQYF. The CDR3 region has the DNA TGCGCCAGCAGCCAGGGGACTAGTTTTGCCATTCAGTACTTC.

This clone has just a few counts. The V and J genes are TRBV19 and TRBJ2-5; 9 nucleotides align to TRBD1. The germline gives CDR1 LNHDA, CDR2 SQIVND (reference sequence). V shed 6 bases and J 5 bases; nucleotides not matched to a gene: 7. The CDR3 loop spans 14 amino acids. The CDR3 is CASSLQGAGETQYF. The CDR3 DNA reads TGTGCCAGTAGCTTACAGGGGGCCGGTGAGACCCAGTACTTC.

The gene calls are TRBV13 and TRBJ1-3; D may be TRBD1 (5 bases). CDR1 PRHDT and CDR2 FYEKMQ come from the germline V gene (reference sequence). CDR3 length: 12 amino acids. V was clipped by 4 bases and J by 8 bases, with 9 bases between them. CDR3: CASSSSTDTIYF. In nucleotides, the CDR3 is TGTGCCAGCAGCTCTTCGACAGACACCATATATTTT. Based on the CDR3 plus reference TRBV13 and TRBJ1-3, the full variable domain is AAGVIQSPRHLIKEKRETATLKCYPIPRHDTVYWYQQGPGQDPQFLISFYEKMQSDKGSIPDRFSAQQFSDYHSELNMSSLELGDSALYFCASSSSTDTIYFGEGSWLTVV.